These T cell receptor beta chains were read from a single sample in a study of blood T cell repertoires in COVID-19. Sequencing was performed with immunoSEQ multiplex PCR; in TCRdb, only in-frame clones are kept and a portion is missing. In the table there are around 60,000 clones, roughly four fifths of which are singletons. Sequences were obtained from peripheral blood. The origin of the receptors is a man in his fifties or sixties with COVID-19, enrolled during active disease. Both conserved end residues are part of each CDR3. The D gene is left open where the match is weak. Part of the rows lack a size; the others show once, few, many or a class for expanded clones.

j_call clone_size d_call cdr3_length v_call cdr3_nt cdr3_aa
TRBJ2-3 - TRBD1 16 TRBV28 TGTGCCAGCAGTTTACTATCAGGACAGGGTGAAGATACGCAGTATTTT CASSLLSGQGEDTQYF
TRBJ2-1 - TRBD2 14 TRBV19 TGTGCCAGTACTCCTCCCGGGGGGAGGGCCCGGCAGTTCTTC CASTPPGGRARQFF
TRBJ2-1 - TRBD2 16 TRBV27 TGTGCCAGCAGTCCGCCAGCGGGGACCTCCTACAATGAGCAGTTCTTC CASSPPAGTSYNEQFF
TRBJ2-7 - TRBD2 13 TRBV5-6 TGTGCCAGCAGTTCCGGGACTAACTACGAGCAGTACTTC CASSSGTNYEQYF
TRBJ2-5 - TRBD1 13 TRBV7-3 TGTGCCAGCAGCCCGACAGGGCTAGAGACCCAGTACTTC CASSPTGLETQYF
TRBJ1-2 few TRBD1 15 TRBV3-1/TRBV3-2 TGTGCCAGCAGCCACCCCGGGACAGTGGGCCGGGGCTACACCTTC CASSHPGTVGRGYTF
TRBJ2-2 - TRBD1 14 TRBV5-1 TGCGCCAGCAGCCCCACAGGGGACGCCGGGGAGCTGTTTTTT CASSPTGDAGELFF
TRBJ2-7 - TRBD2 15 TRBV9 TGTGCCAGCAGCGTAGCCAGCGGGAGTCTGTACGAGCAGTACTTC CASSVASGSLYEQYF
TRBJ2-1 few - 11 TRBV29-1 TGCAGCGTTGCTTCCCCCGGTGAGCAGTTCTTC CSVASPGEQFF
TRBJ2-7 - - 16 TRBV15 TGTGCCACCAGCAGAGATACCAGGCGAACCACCTACGAGCAGTACTTC CATSRDTRRTTYEQYF
TRBJ2-7 - TRBD2 15 TRBV18 TGTGCCAGCTCACCAGGGGCGGGAGGGACCTACGAGCAGTACTTC CASSPGAGGTYEQYF
TRBJ2-4 - - 14 TRBV7-9 TGTGCCAGCAGCTTAGCAGGGGGCAAAAACATTCAGTACTTC CASSLAGGKNIQYF
TRBJ1-2 once - 14 TRBV28 TGTGCCAGCCGGTTAAGTCGGGGTAACTATGGCTACACCTTC CASRLSRGNYGYTF
TRBJ2-5 - - 16 TRBV6-1 TGTGCCAGCAGTGGGGGCGGGACCTCTCAGGGAGAGACCCAGTACTTC CASSGGGTSQGETQYF
TRBJ1-1 - - 13 TRBV3-1/TRBV3-2 TGTGCCAGCAGCCAGAACAGGAACACTGAAGCTTTCTTT CASSQNRNTEAFF
TRBJ2-3 - TRBD2 14 TRBV5-1 TGCGCCAGCAGCCCCGGGACTAGCACGGATACGCAGTATTTT CASSPGTSTDTQYF
TRBJ2-4 - - 15 TRBV6-5 TGTTCTGCCCGGCGACAGGTTCTAGCCAAAAACATTCAGTACTTC CSARRQVLAKNIQYF
TRBJ1-2 - - 12 TRBV18 TGTGCCAGCTACAGGGACGGCGGGGGCTACACCTTC CASYRDGGGYTF
TRBJ2-1 - - 14 TRBV6-6 TGTGCCAGCACCCTTAGGACTACACGGAGTGAGCAGTTCTTC CASTLRTTRSEQFF
TRBJ2-1 - TRBD2 16 TRBV9 TGTGCCAGCAGCGGTAGAGGGACTAGCGGTTACAATGAGCAGTTCTTC CASSGRGTSGYNEQFF
TRBJ1-1 - - 13 TRBV14 TGTGCCAGCAGCCTAAAGCCGAACACTGAAGCTTTCTTT CASSLKPNTEAFF
TRBJ2-3 - - 14 TRBV19 TGTGCCAGTCAGCAGGAACCAAGCACAGATACGCAGTATTTT CASQQEPSTDTQYF